This is a list of T cell receptor beta chains from one sample in a study of CD8+CD57+ T cells in acquired aplastic anemia. TCRdb re-called the reads with MiXCR, one entry per CDR3 protein. The sample includes roughly 120,000 distinct CDR3 sequences, 50% to 70% seen only once; the top ten take 29%. Sequenced: sorted CD4+, CD8+, or CD8+CD57+ T cells (not recorded which) from PBMCs. The receptor set was obtained from a human donor with aplastic anemia. Both conserved end residues are part of each CDR3. Each record gives: D gene, J gene, V gene, CDR3 protein. D genes are given only for firm matches.

TRBD2 TRBJ2-7 TRBV7-9 CASTPGTTGGEQYF
TRBD1 TRBJ1-1 TRBV19 CASSMGQGFTEAFF
NA TRBJ2-7 TRBV15 CATSSYSGGLASSEQYF
NA TRBJ1-1 TRBV19 CASSIGPPRGTEAFF
NA TRBJ1-2 TRBV9 CASSPGGGLTGYTF
TRBD2 TRBJ2-5 TRBV10-1 CASSESIAGRAIGQETQYF
TRBD1 TRBJ2-2 TRBV10-3 CAISETGQGTGELFF
NA TRBJ2-3 TRBV5-1 CASSLKDRRTDTQYF
TRBD1 TRBJ2-7 TRBV12-3/TRBV12-4 CASSLGLMEYSGTDPYEQYF
TRBD2 TRBJ2-5 TRBV10-1 CASSEGLAGGQETQYF
TRBD1 TRBJ1-1 TRBV15 CATSRDGRTGGRTEAFF
NA TRBJ2-7 TRBV19 CASRGAAGSGEQYF
NA TRBJ1-2 TRBV6-1 CASSPVMGDGYTF
NA TRBJ1-1 TRBV7-6 CASSSPSLNTEAFF
NA TRBJ1-1 TRBV9 CASGSGLTEAFF
NA TRBJ1-2 TRBV29-1 CSYGNYGYTF
NA TRBJ2-5 TRBV20-1 CSASGQGIETQYF
TRBD1 TRBJ2-3 TRBV27 CASSSDRVEDTQYF
NA TRBJ1-5 TRBV12-3/TRBV12-4 CASSFTGDSNQPQHF
NA TRBJ2-2 TRBV10-3 CAISASGTANTGELFF
NA TRBJ2-1 TRBV24-1 CATSDTTISSYNEQFF
TRBD2 TRBJ2-5 TRBV2 CASKGLAGGETQYF
TRBD2 TRBJ2-7 TRBV7-8 CAGSWTSGGGEQYF
NA TRBJ2-6 TRBV5-6 CASSLGRSWGGANVLTF
NA TRBJ1-2 TRBV4-1 CASRGWGYTF
NA TRBJ1-6 TRBV2 CASREKGISPLHF
TRBD2 TRBJ2-3 TRBV29-1 CSVEGTIFFGTQYF
NA TRBJ2-5 TRBV27 CASSQTGTETQYF
NA TRBJ2-7 TRBV29-1 CSQDSELDGEQYF
TRBD2 TRBJ2-5 TRBV10-2 CASNNGLGETQYF
NA TRBJ1-6 TRBV10-3 CAIREGGNNSPLHF
TRBD2 TRBJ2-1 TRBV24-1 CATSDFRLAGVDEQFF
NA TRBJ2-1 TRBV7-9 CASSLKSRHEQFF
TRBD2 TRBJ2-7 TRBV20-1 CSALGREVSYEQYF
NA TRBJ2-1 TRBV29-1 CSDTGNNEQFF
NA TRBJ2-3 TRBV11-2 CASSLGDPGKADTQYF
NA TRBJ1-1 TRBV15 CATSNHGETEAFF
NA TRBJ2-1 TRBV29-1 CSVEGPTVNEQFF
NA TRBJ2-7 TRBV6-4 CASSSEQYF
NA TRBJ2-7 TRBV7-2 CASSFRTSNSYEQYF
NA TRBJ2-3 TRBV6-1 CASSEPFKGPGPELSTDTQYF
NA TRBJ2-1 TRBV4-2 CASSTGRESYNEQFF
TRBD2 TRBJ2-1 TRBV9 CASNPSGGPRNEQFF